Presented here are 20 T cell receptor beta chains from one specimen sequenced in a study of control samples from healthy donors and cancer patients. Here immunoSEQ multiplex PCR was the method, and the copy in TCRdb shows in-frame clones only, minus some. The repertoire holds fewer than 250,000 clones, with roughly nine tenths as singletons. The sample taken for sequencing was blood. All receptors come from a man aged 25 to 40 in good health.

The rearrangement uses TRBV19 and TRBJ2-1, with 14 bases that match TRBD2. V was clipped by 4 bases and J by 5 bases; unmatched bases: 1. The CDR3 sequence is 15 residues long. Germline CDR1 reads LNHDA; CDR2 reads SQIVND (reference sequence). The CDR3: CASSKTSGGDNEQFF. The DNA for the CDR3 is TGTGCCAGTAGTAAGACTAGCGGGGGGGACAATGAGCAGTTCTTC.

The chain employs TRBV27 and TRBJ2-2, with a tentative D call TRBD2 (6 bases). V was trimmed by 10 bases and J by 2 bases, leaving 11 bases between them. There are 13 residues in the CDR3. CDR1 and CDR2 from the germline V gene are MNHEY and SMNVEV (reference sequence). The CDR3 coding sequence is TGTGCCACCGGGAGAGGCAACACCGGGGAGCTGTTTTTT. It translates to CATGRGNTGELFF.

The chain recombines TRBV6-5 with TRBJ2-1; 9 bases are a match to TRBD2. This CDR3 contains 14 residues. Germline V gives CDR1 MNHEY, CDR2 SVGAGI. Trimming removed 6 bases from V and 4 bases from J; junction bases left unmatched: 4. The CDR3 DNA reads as TGTGCCAGCAGGAATGGACTAGCGTACAATGAGCAGTTCTTC. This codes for CASRNGLAYNEQFF.

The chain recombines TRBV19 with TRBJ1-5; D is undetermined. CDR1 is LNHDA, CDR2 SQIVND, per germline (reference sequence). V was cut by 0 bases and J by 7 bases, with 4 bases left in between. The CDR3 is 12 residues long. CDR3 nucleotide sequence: TGTGCCAGTAGTATAGATAAGCAGCCCCAGCATTTT. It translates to CASSIDKQPQHF.

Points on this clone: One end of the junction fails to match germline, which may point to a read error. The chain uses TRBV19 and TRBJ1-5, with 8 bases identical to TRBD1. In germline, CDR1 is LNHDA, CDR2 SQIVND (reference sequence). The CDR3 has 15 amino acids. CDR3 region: CASSIGQGTYQPQHF. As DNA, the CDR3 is TGTGCCAGTAGCATAGGACAGGGAACTTATCAGCCCCAGCATTTT.

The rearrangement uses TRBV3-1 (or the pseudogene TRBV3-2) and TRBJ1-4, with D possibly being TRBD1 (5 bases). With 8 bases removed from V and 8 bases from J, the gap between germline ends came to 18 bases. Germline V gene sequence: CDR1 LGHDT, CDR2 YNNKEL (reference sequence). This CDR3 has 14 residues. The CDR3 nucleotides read TGTGCCAGCTCTAAAAGAGGGGCTGGAGAAAAACTGTTTTTT. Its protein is CASSKRGAGEKLFF.

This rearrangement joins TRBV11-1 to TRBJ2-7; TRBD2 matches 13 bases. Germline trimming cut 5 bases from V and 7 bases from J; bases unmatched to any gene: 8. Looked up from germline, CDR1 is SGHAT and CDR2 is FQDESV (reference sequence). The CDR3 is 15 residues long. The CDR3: CASSVRLAGGLEQYF. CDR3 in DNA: TGTGCCAGCAGCGTACGACTAGCGGGGGGTTTAGAGCAGTACTTC.

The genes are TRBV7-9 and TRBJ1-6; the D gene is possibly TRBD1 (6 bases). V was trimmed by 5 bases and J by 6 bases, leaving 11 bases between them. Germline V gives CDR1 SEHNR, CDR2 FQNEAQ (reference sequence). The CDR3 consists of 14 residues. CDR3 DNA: TGTGCCAGCAGCAAAGGACAGCCTAATTCACCCCTCCACTTT. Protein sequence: CASSKGQPNSPLHF.

This CDR3 reads CASSQAPNTEAFF. The CDR3 bases are TGTGCCAGCAGCCAAGCACCGAACACTGAAGCTTTCTTT. V usage is TRBV3-1 (or the pseudogene TRBV3-2) and J usage is TRBJ1-1; D is ambiguous. Germline assignment: CDR1 LGHDT and CDR2 YNNKEL (reference sequence). V lost 1 base and J lost 1, with 4 bases in between. The CDR3 has 13 amino acids.

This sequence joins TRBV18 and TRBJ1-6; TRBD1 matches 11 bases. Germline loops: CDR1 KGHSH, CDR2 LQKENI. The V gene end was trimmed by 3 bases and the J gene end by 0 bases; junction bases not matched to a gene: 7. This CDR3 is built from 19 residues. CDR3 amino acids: CASSPRGQGADSYNSPLHF. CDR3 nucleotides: TGTGCCAGCTCACCGAGAGGACAGGGGGCTGACTCCTATAATTCACCCCTCCACTTT.

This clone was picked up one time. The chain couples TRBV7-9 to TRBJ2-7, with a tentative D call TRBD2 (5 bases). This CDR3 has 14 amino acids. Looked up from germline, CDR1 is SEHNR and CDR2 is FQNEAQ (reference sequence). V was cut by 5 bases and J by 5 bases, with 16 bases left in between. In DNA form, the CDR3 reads TGTGCCAGCAGCCGAGTCGAGAGGAGGAACGAGCAGTACTTC. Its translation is CASSRVERRNEQYF. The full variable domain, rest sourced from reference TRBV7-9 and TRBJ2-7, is DTGVSQNPRHKITKRGQNVTFRCDPISEHNRLYWYRQTLGQGPEFLTYFQNEAQLEKSRLLSDRFSAERPKGSFSTLEIQRTEQGDSAMYLCASSRVERRNEQYFGPGTRLTVT.

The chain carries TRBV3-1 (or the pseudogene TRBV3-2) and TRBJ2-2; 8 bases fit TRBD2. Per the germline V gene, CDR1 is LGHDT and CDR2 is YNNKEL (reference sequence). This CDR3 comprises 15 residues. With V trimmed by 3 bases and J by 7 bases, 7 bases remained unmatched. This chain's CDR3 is CASSQRTSLSGELFF. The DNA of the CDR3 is TGTGCCAGCAGCCAGAGGACTAGCCTAAGCGGGGAGCTGTTTTTT.

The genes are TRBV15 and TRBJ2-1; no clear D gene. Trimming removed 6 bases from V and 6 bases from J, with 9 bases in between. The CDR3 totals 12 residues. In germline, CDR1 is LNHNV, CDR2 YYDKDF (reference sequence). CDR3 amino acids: CATRFGVNEQFF. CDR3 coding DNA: TGTGCCACCAGGTTTGGGGTCAATGAGCAGTTCTTC. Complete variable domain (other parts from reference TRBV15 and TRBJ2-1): DAMVIQNPRYQVTQFGKPVTLSCSQTLNHNVMYWYQQKSSQAPKLLFHYYDKDFNNEADTPDNFQSRRPNTSFCFLDIRSPGLGDTAMYLCATRFGVNEQFFGPGTRLTVL.

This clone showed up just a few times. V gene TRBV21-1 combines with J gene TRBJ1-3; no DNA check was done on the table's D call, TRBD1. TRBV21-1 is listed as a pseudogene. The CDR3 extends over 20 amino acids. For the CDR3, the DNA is TGTGCCAGCAGCAAGGTACCCCGTTGGGACAGGGGATATGAGTGGGACACCATATATTTT. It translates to CASSKVPRWDRGYEWDTIYF.

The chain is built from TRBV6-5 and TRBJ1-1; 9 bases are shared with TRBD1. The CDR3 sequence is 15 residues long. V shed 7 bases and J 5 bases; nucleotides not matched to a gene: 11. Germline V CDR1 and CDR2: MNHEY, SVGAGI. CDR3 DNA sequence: TGTGCCAGCATTCCCGGGACAGGGTATCGAACTGAAGCTTTCTTT. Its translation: CASIPGTGYRTEAFF.

The CDR3 region is CASSEVGRKSNQPQHF. CDR3 DNA: TGTGCCAGCAGTGAAGTCGGCAGAAAGAGCAATCAGCCCCAGCATTTT. The chain is built from TRBV6-1 and TRBJ1-5; no clear D. The CDR3 contains 16 residues. The V end lost 1 base, the J end lost 1 base, and 11 bases lay between the germline ends. Germline V gene lookup returns CDR1 MNHNS and CDR2 SASEGT.

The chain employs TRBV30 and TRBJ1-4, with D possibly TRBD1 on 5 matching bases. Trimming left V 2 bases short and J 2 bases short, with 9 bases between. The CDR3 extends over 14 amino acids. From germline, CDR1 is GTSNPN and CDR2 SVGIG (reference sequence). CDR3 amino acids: CAWSRGRTNEKLFF. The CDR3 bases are TGTGCCTGGAGTAGGGGACGGACTAATGAAAAACTGTTTTTT.

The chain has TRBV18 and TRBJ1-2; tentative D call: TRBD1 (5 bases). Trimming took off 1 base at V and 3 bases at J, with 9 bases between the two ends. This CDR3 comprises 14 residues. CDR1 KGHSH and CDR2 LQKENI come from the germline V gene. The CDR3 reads CASSPQGKHYGYTF. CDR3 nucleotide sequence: TGTGCCAGCTCACCACAGGGGAAACACTATGGCTACACCTTC.

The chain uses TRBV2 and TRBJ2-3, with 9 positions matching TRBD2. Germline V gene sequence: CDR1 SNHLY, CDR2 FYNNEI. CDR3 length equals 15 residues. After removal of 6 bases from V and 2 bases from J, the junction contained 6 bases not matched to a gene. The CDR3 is CASRLAGAPTDTQYF. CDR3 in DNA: TGTGCCAGCAGATTAGCGGGGGCCCCCACAGATACGCAGTATTTT. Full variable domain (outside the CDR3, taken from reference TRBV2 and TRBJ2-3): EPEVTQTPSHQVTQMGQEVILRCVPISNHLYFYWYRQILGQKVEFLVSFYNNEISEKSEIFDDQFSVERPDGSNFTLKIRSTKLEDSAMYFCASRLAGAPTDTQYFGPGTRLTVL.

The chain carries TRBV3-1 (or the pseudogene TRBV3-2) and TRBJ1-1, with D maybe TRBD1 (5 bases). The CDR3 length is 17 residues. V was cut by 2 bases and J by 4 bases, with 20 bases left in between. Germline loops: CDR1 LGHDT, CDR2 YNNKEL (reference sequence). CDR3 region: CASSQSSRDPSGTEAFF. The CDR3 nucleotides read TGTGCCAGCAGCCAATCAAGCCGGGACCCCAGCGGCACTGAAGCTTTCTTT.